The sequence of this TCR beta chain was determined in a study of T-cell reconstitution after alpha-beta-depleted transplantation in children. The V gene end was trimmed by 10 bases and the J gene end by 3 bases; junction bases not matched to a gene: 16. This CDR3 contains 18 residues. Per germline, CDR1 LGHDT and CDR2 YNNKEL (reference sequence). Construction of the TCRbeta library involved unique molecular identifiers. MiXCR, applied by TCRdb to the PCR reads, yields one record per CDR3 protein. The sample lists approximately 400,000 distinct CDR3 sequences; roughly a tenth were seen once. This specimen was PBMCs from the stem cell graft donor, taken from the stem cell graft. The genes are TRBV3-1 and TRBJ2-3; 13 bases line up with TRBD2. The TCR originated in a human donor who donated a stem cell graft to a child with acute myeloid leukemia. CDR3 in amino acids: CATCQETSGRALTDTQYF. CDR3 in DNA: TGTGCCACCTGCCAAGAAACTAGCGGGAGGGCCTTGACAGATACGCAGTATTTT.